This TCR beta chain was sequenced in a study of shared clonotypes between healthy human individuals (dated by TCRdb to 2018 to 2020). Describing the broader study: A couple of women and a few men aged 18 to 49 years were included in the cohort. For each donor, CD4 naive and CD4 memory were each given three plates, CD8 naive was given two plates, and CD8 memory was given one plate. Between about 0.9 and 8.9 billion PBMCs per donor were obtained by leukapheresis. Blood TCR repertoires of about five healthy adults were deeply sequenced to estimate repertoire size and the extent of clonotype sharing between individuals. To increase sequencing depth and limit assay-specific biases, different laboratories used diverse techniques to prepare libraries and sequence TCR repertoires. On the study overall, not on this receptor specifically: Roughly 5% of naive CD4, 3.5% of naive CD8, approximately 2% of memory CD4, and roughly 0.4% of memory CD8 clonotypes were shared across several donors. Sampling was restricted to blood, and TCR repertoires in tissues likely differ from the TCR repertoires found in blood. Naive subsets generally had larger estimated clonotype richness than memory subsets did. Incomplete sequencing was indicated by rarefaction of sorted-subset datasets, despite the large sequencing depth. Pairwise subsampling led to the expectation that sequencing depth would affect the degree of clonotype sharing among donors. Compared with non-shared clonotypes, clonotypes shared by all four sorted-subset donors had higher generation probabilities. Because the study included only a small number of donors, the genetic and exposure-history diversity represented was limited.

Using the deep immunoSEQ assay, multiplex PCR amplified TCR CDR3 regions from genomic DNA. Extracted genomic DNA from each cell subset was spread evenly across all wells of several immunoSEQ 96-well plates, with each plate serving as a replicate. For sorted subsets, approximately 0.2 ug of genomic DNA, equivalent to 25,000 to 35,000 T cell genomes, went into each replicate PCR. Purified libraries were quantified with a Qubit 3.0 fluorometer, sized on a Bioanalyzer 2100, and re-quantified with the KAPA Library Quantification kit. Each immunoSEQ 96-well plate was sequenced on its own single-read 150-cycle Illumina NextSeq 550 flow cell. In the paper's pipeline: The immunoSEQ output contained only junctional sequences without quality scores, so filtering could not match that applied to full-length reads. To assign V/J genes and CDR3, sequences were annotated against IMGT germline references using PyIR, a Python wrapper for IgBLAST v1.9. Reads with weak V/J assignments (E-value above 1e-6), missing CDR3, stop codons, out-of-frame junctions, or ambiguous translated residues were removed. V3J clonotypes were defined as sequences sharing an identical inferred V gene, J gene, and CDR3 amino acid sequence. To compute the percentage overlap between repertoires, the number of shared unique clonotypes was divided by the size of the smaller repertoire. Repertoire richness was assessed with RTK rarefaction, the Chao1 estimator, and Recon v2.1 estimates of unobserved clonotypes. Generation probabilities for all TCRbeta clonotypes obtained by the gDNA method from several donors were computed using OLGA. The clones in this table, taken by TCRdb from immuneACCESS, are in-frame only. Not every clone is retained; where verified, under half of the shortfall comes from an unresolved V gene, and the cause of the rest is unknown. V and J calls and clone size come straight from that table; D and trimming were deduced from the DNA. In all, the sample holds 950,000 to 1,300,000 clones, and about 75% of those were seen once. About 1.5% of the sample is held by the ten biggest clonotypes.

For CDR1 and CDR2, the germline V gene lists WSHSY and SAAADI. V loses 6 bases of germline sequence and J loses 7 bases, and the interval between the two ends is 12 bases. The CDR3 sequence holds 13 residues, the cysteine and phenylalanine included. The retained sequence is limited to the CDR3, 39 bases, with the frame set at the first base. The donors were healthy, HIV-negative adults who had no recently reported acute infections or vaccinations. All donors were Caucasian adults living in Nashville, Tennessee, USA. CD4+ T cells were enriched by magnetic negative selection; naive cells were then positively selected on CD45RA, and the negative fraction formed the memory subset. After blood collection by leukapheresis, PBMCs were isolated using Ficoll-Histopaque density gradient centrifugation and then cryopreserved in the vapor phase of liquid nitrogen. Analytical flow cytometry was used to check the purity and quantity of each magnetically sorted T cell population. Genomic DNA was isolated from every sorted fraction and measured by UV absorbance on a Nanodrop 2000c.

To note about this clone: What antigen it recognizes has not been identified. No clone much larger than this one lies a single base away; base qualities are absent.

The receptor's source is a man aged 18 to 29 in good health. Sample: memory CD4+ T cells sorted from blood. The sample's cell subset or site label is to be understood as: CD45RA-negative fraction. The receptor chain draws on TRBV10-2 and TRBJ2-2; the best D guess is TRBD1, with 5 bases matching. The CDR3 reads as follows: CASSAQRGGELFF. The DNA sequence is given as TGCGCCAGCAGCGCCCAAAGGGGCGGGGAGCTGTTTTTT.